The subject of this entry is one T cell receptor (beta chain). The record originates from a study of blood T cell repertoires in COVID-19. Study-level background: Sample material is recorded as cDNA or gDNA derived from T cells, B-cell-depleted T cells, or PBMCs.

From germline, CDR1 is SGHVS and CDR2 FQNEAQ. V lost 7 bases and J lost 8; bases outside the gene matches: 4. The CDR3 is 13 residues long. Sequenced by immunoSEQ multiplex PCR; TCRdb stores in-frame clones only, minus some. The sample records about 110,000 clones, about 87% being singletons. V gene TRBV7-8 combines with J gene TRBJ1-6; TRBD1 aligns across 8 bases. The receptor was derived from a woman in her 50s with acute or convalescent COVID-19. Sequencing was done on a sample of peripheral blood. The CDR3 DNA reads TGTGCCAGCAAGGACAGGGTAGATTCACCCCTCCACTTT. Amino acids: CASKDRVDSPLHF.